These 4 T cell receptor beta chains share one sample of origin, sequenced in a study of blood T cell repertoires in COVID-19. Sequencing was performed with immunoSEQ multiplex PCR; in TCRdb, only in-frame clones are kept and a portion is missing. The sample holds about 83,000 clones, approximately 80% seen once. The sample was peripheral blood. These receptors all stem from a woman aged 80 or over with acute or convalescent COVID-19.

This clone has a single count. The chain recombines TRBV28 with TRBJ2-3; 9 bases align to TRBD2. In germline, CDR1 is MDHEN, CDR2 SYDVKM. Trimming at V came to 6 bases and at J to 4 bases, leaving 11 bases not matched to a gene. The CDR3 spans 16 residues. CDR3 protein: CASSPMPRGGPDTQYF. Here the CDR3 DNA reads TGTGCCAGCAGCCCAATGCCGCGGGGGGGCCCAGATACGCAGTATTTT.

This chain uses TRBV19 with TRBJ2-1; 9 nucleotides align to TRBD2. This CDR3 has 13 amino acids. CDR1 is LNHDA, CDR2 SQIVND, per germline (reference sequence). Trimming took 4 bases from V and 9 from J; bases not matched to a gene: 4. The CDR3 DNA reads as TGTGCCAGTAGTAGCGGGGGGGCCTCTGAGCAGTTCTTC. Its translation is CASSSGGASEQFF.

J is TRBJ1-1 and V is TRBV27; TRBD1 matches at 10 bases. Trimming cost V 5 bases and J 5 bases; bases outside gene matches: 8. This CDR3 comprises 15 residues. Looked up from germline, CDR1 is MNHEY and CDR2 is SMNVEV (reference sequence). For the CDR3, the DNA is TGTGCCAGCAGTCCTTCGACAGGGGGCGTAACTGAAGCTTTCTTT. Protein sequence: CASSPSTGGVTEAFF.

With regard to this clone: This CDR3 is missing its conserved last phenylalanine or tryptophan, likely due to a read error. The DNA is left out, because the CDR3 cannot be placed on it with certainty; the CDR3 is given as TCRdb lists it. This chain uses TRBV5-3 with TRBJ1-2. TRBV5-3 qualifies as an ORF whose function is uncertain. Ends included, the CDR3 has 11 residues. The CDR3 protein is CARSLGLGGPA.